This TCR beta chain stems from a study of CD8+ T cells in alopecia areata (dated by TCRdb to the late 2010s). At the level of the whole study: The treated patients took part in an open-label pilot trial in which moderate-to-severe alopecia areata was treated with oral tofacitinib at 5 to 10 mg twice daily. Patients received tofacitinib for 6 to 18 months and were then followed off drug for 6 months to check for delayed response and recurrence. The study used high-throughput TCRbeta sequencing to examine T cell clonal expansion in alopecia areata, in both the C3H/HeJ mouse model and human patients. On the human side, TCRbeta sequencing was run on scalp tissue and on sorted CD4+ and CD8+ peripheral blood T cells from healthy controls and from alopecia areata patients with either patchy or totalis/universalis disease. Tofacitinib-treated patients had biopsies at baseline and at 4 and 24 weeks of treatment, with a later scalp biopsy in several patients. Clonality in the scalp was compared among normal scalp (n=4), patchy alopecia areata scalp (n=8), and alopecia totalis/universalis scalp (n=8). RNA was obtained with the PAXgene miRNA kit for fixed scalp, the miRNeasy kit for PBMCs, and the RNeasy kit for mouse skin. TCRbeta CDR3 regions were amplified by immunoSEQ multiplex PCR using 35 Vbeta forward and 13 Jbeta reverse primers.

In the germline V gene (reference sequence), CDR1 corresponds to LNHDA and CDR2 to SQIVND. From its cysteine to its phenylalanine, the CDR3 spans 16 amino acids. Just CDR3 DNA is preserved here, 48 bases in frame from base 1. Trimming takes 7 bases off V and 4 bases off J; junction bases not matched to a gene: 11. This clone was counted only a few times. Its recognized antigen is unknown. No base-level quality is on record; no much larger clone is a single base apart. Receptor amplification or capture employed the immunoSEQ multiplex PCR assay. RNA was extracted from all samples and reverse transcribed into cDNA as template for TCR sequencing. SuperScript III was used for first-strand cDNA synthesis, primed with a 2:1 mix of oligo-dT and random hexamers. A synthetic immune receptor repertoire was used to assess amplification bias, and residual bias was removed computationally. The study's own analysis went as follows. Raw reads were preprocessed to remove errors, and CDR3 was defined by IMGT conventions from the conserved cysteine to phenylalanine. Clonality was computed by normalizing Shannon entropy by log2 of the number of productive unique TCRs and subtracting the result from 1. Scalp TCRbeta sequences were cross-referenced with sorted blood CD4 and CD8 repertoires so that the CD4 or CD8 identity of scalp clones could be inferred. TCRdb retrieved this table from immuneACCESS and kept in-frame rearrangements only. Not all clones are present; in checked studies, unresolved V genes account for under half, and no reason is known for the remainder. The V and J calls and clone size were taken over from that table, and D and trimming were inferred from the DNA. The sample includes approximately 59,000 clones, with about half observed a single time. Roughly 15% of the sample comes from the top ten.

The label giving this sample's time point can be read as: baseline before oral tofacitinib. Lesional scalp punch biopsies and peripheral blood were obtained from alopecia areata patients. PBMCs were separated by density centrifugation and stained for CD3, CD4 and CD8, after which CD4+ and CD8+ T cells were sorted on a FACSAria. Overall study results and their limits: Higher clonality and more expanded CD8+ clones were observed in lesional scalp than in normal scalp, particularly in alopecia totalis/universalis, a finding suggestive of antigenic drive. Scalp TCR repertoire analysis is complicated because resident alphabeta T cells in normal human skin are also sequenced, whereas mouse skin is dominated by gammadelta T cells. Shared TCR sequences between patients were less evident than in mice, which may be partly attributable to HLA diversity in the patient population.

This receptor was identified in a human donor with alopecia areata. This receptor chain uses TRBV19 and TRBJ2-1, with 9 central nucleotides matching TRBD2. The starting material was CD8+ T cells sorted from blood, obtained at week 0. The bases are TGTGCCAGTAATAACGACAGACTAGCGGATTACAATGAGCAGTTCTTC. Its protein product is CASNNDRLADYNEQFF.